These 32 T cell receptor beta chains share one sample of origin, sequenced in a study of Graves' ophthalmopathy and Graves' hyperthyroidism. Amplified TCR beta CDR3 regions were obtained using RNA transcripts as template. HTBI primers served in a first-round RT-PCR, which a second-round multiplex PCR followed. TCRdb processed the multiplex PCR reads anew with MiXCR; each CDR3 protein has one entry. The sample lists 350,000 to 450,000 distinct CDR3 sequences, 20% to 25% occurring once. The specimen sequenced was peripheral blood. The source is a woman aged 18 to 35 with stable Graves' hyperthyroidism.

This clonotype turned up a few times. The rearrangement uses TRBV4-2 and TRBJ1-2; 8 positions match TRBD1. CDR1 LGHNA and CDR2 YNFKEQ come from the germline V gene. The CDR3 is 16 amino acids. The V gene end was trimmed by 4 bases and the J gene end by 4 bases; junction bases not matched to a gene: 11. The CDR3 sequence: CASSPRGRGVGYGYTF. CDR3 bases: TGTGCCAGCAGCCCCAGGGGGCGAGGAGTAGGCTATGGCTACACCTTC.

This clonotype turned up a few times. The CDR3 bases are TGTGCCAGCAGCTTGGACAGGTTCTCCTACGAGCAGTACTTC. Protein: CASSLDRFSYEQYF. V and J are TRBV11-2 and TRBJ2-7, with 7 bases lining up with TRBD1. The CDR3 runs to 14 residues. The V gene end was trimmed by 3 bases and the J gene end by 0 bases; junction bases not matched to a gene: 2. The germline V gene has CDR1 SGHAT and CDR2 FQNNGV.

Only a few counts were recorded for this clonotype. A much larger clone lies a single base off, so this may be a read error. The chain is built from TRBV7-2 and TRBJ1-6; D is undetermined. The germline CDR1 and CDR2 sequences are SGHTA and FQGNSA. The CDR3 runs to 12 residues. The CDR3: CASSVYGSHLHF. The CDR3 DNA follows: TGTGCCAGCAGCGTGTACGGGTCACACCTCCACTTT.

The chain couples TRBV6-2 or TRBV6-3 to TRBJ1-2, with 9 nucleotides matching TRBD1. The germline gives CDR1 MNHEY, CDR2 SVGEGT. The CDR3 contains 14 residues. Trimming at V came to 4 bases and at J to 7 bases, leaving 7 bases not matched to a gene. CDR3 sequence reads: CASSSPGTGSGYTF. CDR3 sequence (DNA): TGTGCCAGCAGTTCACCCGGGACAGGGAGTGGCTACACCTTC.

This clonotype was picked up many times. This chain connects TRBV28 to TRBJ1-5; 7 bases are shared with TRBD1. Germline loops: CDR1 MDHEN, CDR2 SYDVKM. This CDR3 is built from 14 residues. After removal of 5 bases from V and 5 bases from J, the junction contained 6 bases not matched to a gene. The CDR3 coding sequence is TGTGCCAGCAGTACGACAGGGATTCATCAGCCCCAGCATTTT. It is translated as CASSTTGIHQPQHF.

This clonotype was detected a few times. In nucleotides, the CDR3 is TGTGCCTGGAGTCGGGGGGAGGGACGGAATGAAGCTTTCTTT. Amino acid sequence: CAWSRGEGRNEAFF. V is TRBV30 and J is TRBJ1-1, with a weak D call TRBD1 (5 bases). The CDR3 loop spans 14 amino acids. The germline V gene has CDR1 GTSNPN and CDR2 SVGIG (reference sequence). V was cut by 2 bases and J by 7 bases, with 17 bases left in between.

This clonotype was picked up many times. V gene TRBV19 combines with J gene TRBJ2-7; 7 bases are shared with TRBD1. Germline V gene lookup returns CDR1 LNHDA and CDR2 SQIVND (reference sequence). The CDR3 is made up of 13 amino acids. V shed 5 bases and J 5 bases; nucleotides not matched to a gene: 6. The CDR3 loop is CASSPRQGDEQYF. The DNA for the CDR3 is TGTGCCAGTAGTCCGAGACAGGGAGACGAGCAGTACTTC.

This chain's CDR3 is CASSLIQDTEAFF. CDR3 sequence (DNA): TGCGCCAGCAGCTTAATACAGGACACTGAAGCTTTCTTT. The chain recombines TRBV5-1 with TRBJ1-1, with a tentative D call TRBD1 (5 bases). Germline V gives CDR1 SGHRS, CDR2 YFSETQ. The CDR3 is 13 amino acids. Trimming pared 2 bases from V and 3 bases from J, leaving 8 bases between.

This clonotype came up many times. The chain links TRBV12-3 or TRBV12-4 to TRBJ1-1; no reliable D call. Trimming pared 0 bases from V and 0 bases from J, leaving 2 bases between. The CDR3 has 13 residues. The CDR3 coding sequence is TGTGCCAGCAGTTTAGCGCTGAACACTGAAGCTTTCTTT. It specifies CASSLALNTEAFF.

This clonotype was observed a single time. The chain links TRBV27 to TRBJ1-2; TRBD1 matches at 8 bases. The CDR3 covers 14 residues. Germline CDR1 is MNHEY and CDR2 is SMNVEV (reference sequence). V lost 4 bases and J lost 7; bases outside the gene matches: 8. CDR3 sequence reads: CASSSIGQGSGYTF. CDR3 DNA sequence: TGTGCCAGCAGTTCAATAGGACAGGGCTCTGGCTACACCTTC.

This clonotype came up many times. This chain uses TRBV20-1 with TRBJ2-5, with D unclear. Germline CDR1 DFQATT, CDR2 SNEGSKA (reference sequence). V was clipped by 3 bases and J by 0 bases, with 20 bases between them. The CDR3 totals 17 residues. The CDR3 region is CSASDPIFRKYQETQYF. CDR3 bases: TGCAGTGCTAGCGACCCTATTTTCCGAAAGTACCAAGAGACCCAGTACTTC.

This clonotype was seen many times. The chain has TRBV19 and TRBJ1-5, with D possibly matching TRBD1 (6 bases). The germline CDR1 and CDR2 sequences are LNHDA and SQIVND (reference sequence). The V end lost 7 bases, the J end lost 3 bases, and 13 bases lay between the germline ends. This CDR3 contains 14 residues. CDR3 nucleotides: TGTGCCAGTACTCCGGGACACCACAATCAGCCCCAGCATTTT. Its protein product is CASTPGHHNQPQHF.

The chain has TRBV27 and TRBJ1-5; D is perhaps TRBD1 (5 bases). The germline V gene has CDR1 MNHEY and CDR2 SMNVEV (reference sequence). V lost 5 bases and J 5 bases, leaving 13 bases between the germline ends. This CDR3 contains 14 residues. The CDR3 spells CASSTNGHHQPQHF. CDR3 nucleotide sequence: TGTGCCAGCAGTACTAATGGACATCATCAGCCCCAGCATTTT.

This clonotype was seen at least ten times. The rearrangement uses TRBV30 and TRBJ2-7; D may be TRBD2 (6 bases). The CDR3 runs to 14 residues. Germline CDR1 is GTSNPN and CDR2 is SVGIG (reference sequence). V gave up 3 bases and J gave up 2 bases, with 14 bases separating them. This CDR3 reads CAWRHAREAYEQYF. CDR3 nucleotide sequence: TGTGCCTGGAGACATGCGAGGGAGGCCTACGAGCAGTACTTC.

The V call is TRBV12-3 or TRBV12-4, the J call TRBJ1-6; D is undetermined. This CDR3 contains 13 residues. V lost 6 bases and J 10 bases, leaving 13 bases between the germline ends. Written as DNA, the CDR3 is TGTGCCAGCAGACCCGAGGGAGACTCACCCCTCCACTTT. Encoded protein: CASRPEGDSPLHF.

In nucleotides, the CDR3 is TGTGCCAGCAGTTTAGGTCTGACAGGGTCCGAGCAGTACTTC. It is translated as CASSLGLTGSEQYF. The chain combines TRBV12-3 or TRBV12-4 with TRBJ2-7, with 7 bases that match TRBD1. V was pared by 1 base and J by 6 bases, with 6 bases of the junction left unmatched. This CDR3 has 14 amino acids.

This clonotype was picked up many times. The V call is TRBV19, the J call TRBJ2-5; 7 positions agree with TRBD1. Germline V gene lookup returns CDR1 LNHDA and CDR2 SQIVND (reference sequence). Unmatched junction bases numbered 10, after V lost 5 bases and J lost 1 base. This CDR3 comprises 16 residues. The CDR3 nucleotides are TGTGCCAGTAGTTGGGGCAGGGGGTCCCCCCAAGAGACCCAGTACTTC. Its translation is CASSWGRGSPQETQYF. The full variable domain, with the rest looked up from reference TRBV19 and TRBJ2-5, is DGGITQSPKYLFRKEGQNVTLSCEQNLNHDAMYWYRQDPGQGLRLIYYSQIVNDFQKGDIAEGYSVSREKKESFPLTVTSAQKNPTAFYLCASSWGRGSPQETQYFGPGTRLLVL.

This clonotype was counted many times. The chain joins TRBV20-1 to TRBJ1-5, with 10 bases aligning to TRBD1. The V segment lost 3 bases and the J segment 5 bases; nucleotides outside the gene matches: 1. Looked up from germline, CDR1 is DFQATT and CDR2 is SNEGSKA (reference sequence). The CDR3 extends over 13 amino acids. CDR3 sequence (DNA): TGCAGTGCTAGGACAGGGGGCTATCAGCCCCAGCATTTT. It encodes CSARTGGYQPQHF.

This clonotype was observed at least ten times. The CDR3 sequence is CSARGEYPQYEQYF. In DNA, the CDR3 is TGCAGTGCTAGAGGCGAGTACCCCCAATACGAGCAGTACTTC. The V and J genes are TRBV20-1 and TRBJ2-7; D call uncertain. Trimming left V 1 base short and J 4 bases short, with 14 bases between. The CDR3 loop spans 14 amino acids. Germline CDR1 and CDR2: DFQATT and SNEGSKA (reference sequence).

This clonotype showed up many times. The gene calls are TRBV6-2 or TRBV6-3 and TRBJ1-1, with D maybe TRBD1 (6 bases). The germline CDR1 and CDR2 sequences are MNHEY and SVGEGT. There are 15 residues in the CDR3. V lost 5 bases, J lost 4 bases, and 17 bases lay in between. In DNA form, the CDR3 reads TGTGCCAGCAGTCAGAGGACAGACTGGGGCACTGAAGCTTTCTTT. This gives the protein CASSQRTDWGTEAFF.

This clonotype was detected ten times or more. V gene TRBV11-2 combines with J gene TRBJ2-2; TRBD1 matches 8 bases. Trimming cost V 6 bases and J 0 bases; bases outside gene matches: 3. Germline CDR1 reads SGHAT; CDR2 reads FQNNGV. The CDR3 extends over 15 amino acids. As DNA, the CDR3 is TGTGCCAGCAGTGTGGACAGGGCGAACACCGGGGAGCTGTTTTTT. The encoded protein is CASSVDRANTGELFF.

This clonotype appeared many times. This chain links TRBV29-1 with TRBJ2-7, with a possible D match to TRBD1 (5 bases). Trimming stripped 7 bases from V and 4 bases from J, with 11 bases between. The germline V gene encodes CDR1 SQVTM and CDR2 ANQGSEA. This CDR3 comprises 11 residues. The CDR3 region is CSGQGDYEQYF. CDR3 DNA sequence: TGCAGCGGACAAGGGGATTACGAGCAGTACTTC.

This clonotype occurred many times. The chain employs TRBV2 and TRBJ1-3, with 8 positions matching TRBD1. CDR3 length equals 15 residues. Germline lookup yields CDR1 SNHLY and CDR2 FYNNEI. V lost 7 bases to trimming and J lost 2 bases; unmatched junction nucleotides: 7. CDR3 in amino acids: CASTRTGRPGNTIYF. For the CDR3, the DNA is TGTGCCAGCACCCGGACAGGGCGGCCTGGAAACACCATATATTTT.

In its sample, this clonotype was seen many times. The J gene is TRBJ2-7, the V gene TRBV19; D might be TRBD1 (5 bases). V shed 3 bases and J shed 2 bases, with 11 bases lying between them. Per the germline V gene, CDR1 is LNHDA and CDR2 is SQIVND (reference sequence). This CDR3 is 14 amino acids long. The CDR3 sequence: CASSISRVPYEQYF. CDR3 DNA sequence: TGTGCCAGTAGTATCTCCAGGGTACCCTACGAGCAGTACTTC.

This clonotype was counted at least ten times. This chain uses TRBV5-6 with TRBJ2-7; TRBD2 matches 14 bases. This CDR3 has 14 amino acids. CDR1 is SGHDT and CDR2 is YYEEEE in the germline V gene. V lost 8 bases to trimming and J lost 6 bases; unmatched junction nucleotides: 7. CDR3 in DNA: TGTGCCAGTGGAGGGACTAGCGGGAGACGCGAGCAGTACTTC. Protein sequence: CASGGTSGRREQYF.

The chain is built from TRBV6-4 and TRBJ1-3; the match to TRBD1 covers 7 bases. The CDR3 totals 16 residues. V trimming: 2 bases; J trimming: 3 bases; junction bases outside the gene matches: 7. Germline CDR1 reads MRHNA; CDR2 reads SNTAGT. The CDR3 here is CASSDPDRDIGNTIYF. As DNA, the CDR3 is TGTGCCAGCAGTGACCCCGACAGGGATATTGGAAACACCATATATTTT.

This clonotype was seen at least ten times. This chain connects TRBV6-1 to TRBJ2-2; 9 bases are a match to TRBD2. Germline V CDR1 and CDR2: MNHNS, SASEGT. This CDR3 is built from 15 residues. V lost 6 bases to trimming and J lost 6 bases; unmatched junction nucleotides: 8. CDR3 in amino acids: CASRLGTSLPGELFF. CDR3 coding DNA: TGTGCCAGCAGGCTCGGGACTAGCCTTCCCGGGGAGCTGTTTTTT.

The gene calls are TRBV9 and TRBJ2-2, with no clear D. CDR1 SGDLS and CDR2 YYNGEE come from the germline V gene. The CDR3 consists of 14 residues. Trimming took 1 base from V and 4 from J, leaving 8 bases between them. CDR3: CASSVTSSTGELFF. The CDR3 nucleotides read TGTGCCAGCAGCGTAACCAGCAGCACCGGGGAGCTGTTTTTT.

In its sample, this clonotype was seen many times. The rearrangement links TRBV6-5 to TRBJ1-2; the D gene is possibly TRBD1 (5 bases). Germline loops: CDR1 MNHEY, CDR2 SVGAGI. Trimming pared 2 bases from V and 6 bases from J, leaving 10 bases between. CDR3 size: 13 residues. The CDR3: CASSYEQGHGYTF. CDR3 coding DNA: TGTGCCAGCAGTTACGAGCAGGGTCATGGCTACACCTTC.

This clonotype was seen a single time. This chain uses TRBV30 with TRBJ1-1; D call uncertain. V lost 0 bases, J lost 0 bases, and 8 bases lay in between. The CDR3 runs 14 residues. Germline CDR1 is GTSNPN and CDR2 is SVGIG (reference sequence). The CDR3 spells CAWSVRMLNTEAFF. CDR3 nucleotides: TGTGCCTGGAGTGTCCGGATGTTGAACACTGAAGCTTTCTTT.

This clonotype came up many times. The chain employs TRBV12-3 or TRBV12-4 and TRBJ1-1; 9 bases map to TRBD1. The trim removed 6 bases at V and 2 bases at J, leaving 4 bases unmatched. The CDR3 contains 14 residues. CDR3 DNA sequence: TGTGCCAGCAGACAGGGGGCTAGTAACACTGAAGCTTTCTTT. This codes for CASRQGASNTEAFF.

This clonotype was detected ten times or more. The V gene is TRBV2, the J gene TRBJ2-5, with a possible D match to TRBD1 (6 bases). CDR1 is SNHLY, CDR2 FYNNEI, per germline. This CDR3 is 14 amino acids long. The V end lost 7 bases, the J end lost 5 bases, and 17 bases lay between the germline ends. The CDR3: CASTNSRGRETQYF. DNA of the CDR3: TGTGCCAGCACCAACTCCAGGGGTAGGGAGACCCAGTACTTC. Drawing the rest from reference TRBV2 and TRBJ2-5, the complete variable domain is EPEVTQTPSHQVTQMGQEVILRCVPISNHLYFYWYRQILGQKVEFLVSFYNNEISEKSEIFDDQFSVERPDGSNFTLKIRSTKLEDSAMYFCASTNSRGRETQYFGPGTRLLVL.